These 27 T cell receptor beta chains came from one sample sequenced in a study of blood T cell repertoires in COVID-19. The assay was immunoSEQ multiplex PCR, and TCRdb's table has in-frame clones only and misses some. Altogether about 62,000 clones are present, 70% to 90% being singletons, with the ten largest covering 1.3%. The sample was peripheral blood. The receptors were gathered from a woman aged 80 or over with acute or convalescent COVID-19.

V usage is TRBV9 and J usage is TRBJ1-3; D remains unclear. In germline, CDR1 is SGDLS, CDR2 YYNGEE. This CDR3 spans 14 amino acids. The ends were cut back, 0 bases at V and 2 bases at J, with 6 bases in the middle. CDR3 protein: CASSVDAAGNTIYF. CDR3 bases: TGTGCCAGCAGCGTAGATGCGGCTGGAAACACCATATATTTT.

The chain joins TRBV27 to TRBJ2-3; weak D call: TRBD1 (8 bases). The V end was cut by 6 bases, the J end by 7 bases, with 20 bases between. CDR3 length equals 15 residues. CDR1 is MNHEY, CDR2 SMNVEV, per germline (reference sequence). This chain's CDR3 is CASSSGTGGGNTQYF. The CDR3 DNA sequence: TGTGCCAGCAGCTCCGGGACAGGCGGGGGTAATACGCAGTATTTT.

This chain joins TRBV27 and TRBJ2-5; possible D gene TRBD1, 5 bases. V was pared by 0 bases and J by 5 bases, with 13 bases between. The CDR3 loop spans 15 amino acids. Per the germline V gene, CDR1 is MNHEY and CDR2 is SMNVEV (reference sequence). The CDR3 here is CASSLSYRAGETQYF. CDR3 nucleotides: TGTGCCAGCAGTTTATCCTATCGAGCAGGGGAGACCCAGTACTTC.

The chain links TRBV18 to TRBJ2-5, with a tentative D call TRBD2 (6 bases). V lost 1 base, J lost 5 bases, and 11 bases lay in between. This CDR3 comprises 14 residues. The V gene's germline CDR1 is KGHSH and CDR2 LQKENI. The CDR3, as DNA: TGTGCCAGCTCACCACTGGGAGGTTCGGAGACCCAGTACTTC. This gives the protein CASSPLGGSETQYF.

The rearrangement uses TRBV7-2 and TRBJ1-5, with 7 bases that match TRBD1. CDR1 is SGHTA, CDR2 FQGNSA, per germline. The length of the CDR3 is 15 residues. The ends lost 1 base at V and 5 bases at J; junction bases unmatched: 5. In nucleotides, the CDR3 is TGTGCCAGCAGCTTAGGGTCAGGGGGTGATCAGCCCCAGCATTTT. It encodes CASSLGSGGDQPQHF.

This chain joins TRBV9 and TRBJ2-2; D possibly corresponds to TRBD1 (5 bases). Trimming removed 0 bases from V and 3 bases from J, with 12 bases in between. This CDR3 has 16 amino acids. Germline V gene lookup returns CDR1 SGDLS and CDR2 YYNGEE. CDR3 residues: CASSVGEGADTGELFF. For the CDR3, the DNA is TGTGCCAGCAGCGTAGGAGAAGGGGCCGACACCGGGGAGCTGTTTTTT.

The gene calls are TRBV7-8 and TRBJ1-1; D perhaps matches TRBD1 (5 bases). Germline-derived CDR1 and CDR2 are SGHVS and FQNEAQ. The CDR3 has 15 residues. Trimming shortened V by 2 bases and J by 2 bases, and 12 bases separated the two germline ends. The CDR3 DNA reads as TGTGCCAGCAGCTTAACCGTCGGGGGAAACACTGAAGCTTTCTTT. Its translation is CASSLTVGGNTEAFF.

The genes are TRBV5-1 and TRBJ2-1; D is undetermined. Germline V lookup: CDR1 SGHRS, CDR2 YFSETQ. Trimming left V 0 bases short and J 5 bases short, with 12 bases between. The CDR3 length is 15 residues. The CDR3 sequence is CASSLALDTHNEQFF. The DNA of the CDR3 is TGCGCCAGCAGCTTGGCCCTCGACACGCACAATGAGCAGTTCTTC.

The rearrangement uses TRBV6-1 and TRBJ2-2; D not certain. Germline CDR1 and CDR2: MNHNS and SASEGT. Trimming cost V 2 bases and J 5 bases, with 9 bases left between them. The CDR3 consists of 14 residues. Here the CDR3 DNA reads TGTGCCAGCAGTGAATTCCACAGAACCGGGGAGCTGTTTTTT. Its protein is CASSEFHRTGELFF.

The V and J genes are TRBV7-2 and TRBJ2-5; D is uncertain. This CDR3 has 16 amino acids. CDR1 is SGHTA and CDR2 is FQGNSA in the germline V gene. The V and J ends lost 1 base and 0 bases respectively, with 12 bases between them. The DNA for the CDR3 is TGTGCCAGCAGCTTAGGAGGCAGCCCGTACCAAGAGACCCAGTACTTC. Translating it yields CASSLGGSPYQETQYF.

The chain uses TRBV4-2 and TRBJ2-3; D might be TRBD1 (5 bases). V was clipped by 2 bases and J by 5 bases, with 5 bases between them. The length of the CDR3 is 12 residues. Germline V gene data show CDR1 as LGHNA and CDR2 as YNFKEQ. The CDR3 bases are TGTGCCAGCAGCCAACAGGGAGATACGCAGTATTTT. Its protein is CASSQQGDTQYF.

The rearrangement links TRBV2 to TRBJ1-6, with 8 bases aligning to TRBD1. The CDR3 extends over 15 amino acids. Trimming took 6 bases from V and 10 from J; bases not matched to a gene: 11. Germline values: CDR1 SNHLY, CDR2 FYNNEI. Written as DNA, the CDR3 is TGTGCCAGCAGAGTCTCGACAGGGGAAGGCTCACCCCTCCACTTT. Translated: CASRVSTGEGSPLHF.

The CDR3 sequence is CASQTGNYGYTF. The CDR3 DNA follows: TGTGCCAGCCAGACAGGGAACTATGGCTACACCTTC. This sequence joins TRBV19 and TRBJ1-2, with TRBD1 matching 7 bases. The CDR3 loop spans 12 amino acids. The V and J ends lost 9 bases and 2 bases, in that order; junction bases with no gene match: 3. Per the germline V gene, CDR1 is LNHDA and CDR2 is SQIVND (reference sequence).

This clone was counted a single time. V gene TRBV6-4 combines with J gene TRBJ2-3; no clear D. This CDR3 has 13 amino acids. The V end was cut by 5 bases, the J end by 6 bases, with 12 bases between. Germline CDR1 and CDR2: MRHNA and SNTAGT. The chain's CDR3 is CASSNQHLDTQYF. The CDR3 nucleotides are TGTGCCAGCAGTAACCAACACCTGGATACGCAGTATTTT.

The CDR3 DNA is TGTGCCAGCAGCTTCCTTCCCTCTGGAAACACCATATATTTT. Its protein is CASSFLPSGNTIYF. V is TRBV11-2 and J is TRBJ1-3, with no clear D. Trimming pared 3 bases from V and 0 bases from J, leaving 6 bases between. The germline CDR1 and CDR2 sequences are SGHAT and FQNNGV. The CDR3 is 14 residues long.

This rearrangement joins TRBV7-3 to TRBJ1-1, with TRBD1 identical over 9 bases. The J segment lost 4 bases and the V segment lost 5 bases, leaving 5 bases of the junction unmatched. This CDR3 is 14 amino acids long. Looked up from germline, CDR1 is SGHTA and CDR2 is FQGTGA. The CDR3 spells CASSETGGVTEAFF. DNA for the CDR3: TGTGCCAGCAGCGAGACAGGGGGAGTCACTGAAGCTTTCTTT.

This clone has a single count. One junction end disagrees with the germline gene, perhaps due to a read error. The chain couples TRBV6-1 to TRBJ1-1; 9 positions agree with TRBD1. The CDR3 is made up of 17 amino acids. Germline V lookup: CDR1 MNHNS, CDR2 SASEGT. The CDR3 DNA follows: TGTGCCAGCACTGAACTGGACAGGGGATTTTCGGACACTGAAGCTTTCTTT. Amino acid sequence: CASTELDRGFSDTEAFF.

The chain links TRBV7-8 to TRBJ2-1; 7 positions agree with TRBD2. This CDR3 spans 12 amino acids. V lost 5 bases to trimming and J lost 12 bases; unmatched junction nucleotides: 7. Germline loops: CDR1 SGHVS, CDR2 FQNEAQ. The CDR3 sequence: CASSDQSGGQFF. The CDR3 DNA is TGTGCCAGCAGCGACCAGTCGGGGGGGCAGTTCTTC.

The chain carries TRBV6-4 and TRBJ2-1; 9 nucleotides align to TRBD2. This CDR3 is 16 amino acids long. V shed 4 bases and J 0 bases; nucleotides not matched to a gene: 4. Germline V gene lookup returns CDR1 MRHNA and CDR2 SNTAGT. DNA for the CDR3: TGTGCCAGCAGTGTAGTAGCGGGGGCCTCCTACAATGAGCAGTTCTTC. Protein: CASSVVAGASYNEQFF.

The CDR3 here is CASTYSNQPQHF. The CDR3 region has the DNA TGTGCCAGCACCTATAGCAATCAGCCCCAGCATTTT. The J gene is TRBJ1-5, the V gene TRBV7-2; no firm D call. This CDR3 is 12 amino acids long. The V gene lost 7 bases and the J gene lost 0 bases, with 4 bases spanning the gap. The germline CDR1 and CDR2 sequences are SGHTA and FQGNSA.

As regards this clone: At one boundary the junction diverges from the germline segment, which might be a read error. For the CDR3, the DNA is TGTGCCAGCAACTTGCGGAGGGGGCACGACTATGGCTACACCTTC. Amino acids: CASNLRRGHDYGYTF. J is TRBJ1-2 and V is TRBV5-6; 7 bases agree with TRBD1. Per the germline V gene, CDR1 is SGHDT and CDR2 is YYEEEE. The CDR3 consists of 15 residues.

The gene calls are TRBV7-9 and TRBJ1-3; D is undetermined. Trimming cost V 5 bases and J 0 bases, with 8 bases left between them. The CDR3 is made up of 14 amino acids. Germline V lookup: CDR1 SEHNR, CDR2 FQNEAQ (reference sequence). CDR3 protein: CASSPTNSGNTIYF. The CDR3 DNA is TGTGCCAGCAGCCCTACCAACTCTGGAAACACCATATATTTT.

The gene calls are TRBV12-3 or TRBV12-4 and TRBJ1-6; D remains unclear. V lost 3 bases, J lost 8 bases, and 5 bases lay in between. This CDR3 has 12 amino acids. This chain's CDR3 is CASSFSYSPLHF. The CDR3, as DNA: TGTGCCAGCAGTTTTTCGTATTCACCCCTCCACTTT.

The V gene is TRBV2, the J gene TRBJ2-7, with TRBD1 matching 7 bases. The V and J ends lost 6 bases and 1 base, in that order; junction bases with no gene match: 9. The length of the CDR3 is 15 residues. CDR1 SNHLY and CDR2 FYNNEI come from the germline V gene. CDR3 residues: CASRETGAGSYEQYF. CDR3 nucleotides: TGTGCCAGCAGGGAAACAGGGGCAGGTTCCTACGAGCAGTACTTC.

The rearrangement links TRBV2 to TRBJ1-1; no clear D. Trimming removed 3 bases at V and 0 bases at J, with 17 bases between. Germline V gene sequence: CDR1 SNHLY, CDR2 FYNNEI. There are 17 residues in the CDR3. The CDR3 here is CASSEEMRRFMNTEAFF. The DNA for the CDR3 is TGTGCCAGCAGTGAGGAGATGAGGAGATTCATGAACACTGAAGCTTTCTTT.

This clone has a single count. CDR3 region: CSASLGGEDTQYF. The CDR3 DNA reads TGCAGTGCTAGTTTGGGGGGGGAAGATACGCAGTATTTT. The chain carries TRBV20-1 and TRBJ2-3; 7 bases line up with TRBD2. V lost 3 bases, J lost 5 bases, and 5 bases stayed unmatched. The CDR3 extends over 13 amino acids. Per the germline V gene, CDR1 is DFQATT and CDR2 is SNEGSKA (reference sequence).

The V and J genes are TRBV11-3 and TRBJ2-4; TRBD2 matches 8 bases. V trimming: 5 bases; J trimming: 0 bases; junction bases outside the gene matches: 9. The V gene's germline CDR1 is SGHNT and CDR2 YENEEA. The CDR3 extends over 17 amino acids. The CDR3 protein is CASSPAVLAVAKNIQYF. CDR3 nucleotide sequence: TGTGCCAGCAGCCCCGCAGTACTAGCGGTAGCCAAAAACATTCAGTACTTC.